The sample holds a few counts of the clone carrying this TCR beta chain. Self-reported history from a screening survey and questionnaire set each donor's cohort. Donors in Cohort 3 counted as recovered after two negative PCRs, clearance, or symptom resolution. Clones were sequenced by immunoSEQ multiplex PCR, and TCRdb holds only the in-frame ones, with some missing. The sample includes roughly 270,000 clones, 75% to 90% of them seen just once. This record comes from a study of blood T cell repertoires in COVID-19. The CDR3 totals 14 residues. Per germline, CDR1 MNHEY and CDR2 SVGAGI. Deletions cut 10 bases from V and 2 bases from J, with 16 bases between.

The source of this sequence is a woman aged 50 to 65 who had recovered from COVID-19. The rearrangement links TRBV6-5 to TRBJ2-3, with D tentatively TRBD2 (7 bases). The sequencing input was PBMCs or T cells enriched from blood (not recorded which). The DNA of the CDR3 is TGTGCCACCAAGGGAGGGGGAGACACAGATACGCAGTATTTT. It encodes CATKGGGDTDTQYF.